The next 22 T cell receptor beta chains were all read from a single sample in a study of CD8+ T cells in alopecia areata. Extracted RNA was reverse transcribed into cDNA, the sequencing template. The table came from immunoSEQ multiplex PCR; TCRdb's copy has only in-frame clones and leaves some out. The table has roughly 59,000 clones, about 44% seen once. The material was CD8+ T cells sorted from blood, obtained at week 0. The source of these receptors is a human donor with alopecia areata.

This clone was seen more than once but under ten times. The rearrangement links TRBV6-5 to TRBJ2-7, with D possibly matching TRBD1 (5 bases). With 6 bases removed from V and 5 bases from J, the gap between germline ends came to 8 bases. In germline, CDR1 is MNHEY, CDR2 SVGAGI. The CDR3 consists of 11 residues. CDR3 sequence (DNA): TGTGCCAGCAGGGTCAGGGACGAGCAGTACTTC. Residues: CASRVRDEQYF.

This clone is labeled medium-sized. Its ends do not fully match the called genes, so a read error is possible. This chain joins TRBV7-9 and TRBJ2-5; 7 positions agree with TRBD1. CDR1 and CDR2 from the germline V gene are SEHNR and FQNEAQ (reference sequence). The CDR3 covers 12 residues. The CDR3 protein is CASSSVSGTDHF. CDR3 nucleotides: TGTGCCAGCAGCTCCGTTTCCGGGACAGATCACTTC.

This clone was detected only a few times. CDR3: CASSYKQGADYTF. The CDR3 coding sequence is TGTGCCAGCAGCTACAAACAGGGAGCGGACTACACCTTC. The J gene is TRBJ1-2, the V gene TRBV7-2, with D possibly matching TRBD1 (6 bases). Trimming cost V 4 bases and J 10 bases, with 16 bases left between them. The length of the CDR3 is 13 residues. Germline V gene sequence: CDR1 SGHTA, CDR2 FQGNSA. The full variable domain, its missing parts supplied by reference TRBV7-2 and TRBJ1-2, is GAGVSQSPSNKVTEKGKDVELRCDPISGHTALYWYRQSLGQGLEFLIYFQGNSAPDKSGLPSDRFSAERTGGSVSTLTIQRTQQEDSAVYLCASSYKQGADYTFGSGTRLTVV.

The chain recombines TRBV5-1 with TRBJ2-4; D not resolved. With 0 bases removed from V and 6 bases from J, the gap between germline ends came to 13 bases. The CDR3 is 15 residues long. CDR1 is SGHRS, CDR2 YFSETQ, per germline. This CDR3 is CASSLEPVSVNIQYF. CDR3 DNA sequence: TGCGCCAGCAGCTTGGAGCCCGTGTCCGTAAACATTCAGTACTTC.

V gene TRBV4-1 combines with J gene TRBJ2-1, with D hard to call. V was clipped by 7 bases and J by 10 bases, with 14 bases between them. CDR3 size: 12 residues. Germline CDR1 is MGHRA and CDR2 is YSYEKL. CDR3 sequence (DNA): TGCGCCAGCACCACGGACGGATTAGAGCAGTTCTTC. Translation gives CASTTDGLEQFF.

This clone was detected a few times. CDR3 residues: CASSPVGGGEQYF. DNA of the CDR3: TGTGCCAGCAGCCCCGTGGGGGGGGGAGAGCAGTACTTC. The V gene is TRBV11-2, the J gene TRBJ2-7; 7 nucleotides line up with TRBD2. Germline CDR1 and CDR2: SGHAT and FQNNGV. The ends lost 5 bases at V and 7 bases at J; junction bases unmatched: 8. The CDR3 covers 13 residues. The whole variable domain, remainder taken from reference TRBV11-2 and TRBJ2-7, is EAGVAQSPRYKIIEKRQSVAFWCNPISGHATLYWYQQILGQGPKLLIQFQNNGVVDDSQLPKDRFSAERLKGVDSTLKIQPAKLEDSAVYLCASSPVGGGEQYFGPGTRLTVT.

The chain employs TRBV27 and TRBJ1-5; no reliable D call. With 3 bases removed from V and 2 bases from J, the gap between germline ends came to 8 bases. The CDR3 totals 14 residues. Looked up from germline, CDR1 is MNHEY and CDR2 is SMNVEV (reference sequence). CDR3 sequence: CASSLGFGNQPQHF. CDR3 nucleotides: TGTGCCAGCAGTTTGGGATTCGGCAATCAGCCCCAGCATTTT.

The V and J genes are TRBV4-1 and TRBJ1-5, with TRBD1 matching 8 bases. V was clipped by 4 bases and J by 6 bases; unmatched bases: 8. CDR3 length: 15 residues. Per germline, CDR1 MGHRA and CDR2 YSYEKL. The CDR3 loop is CASSRRTGGGQPQHF. DNA for the CDR3: TGCGCCAGCAGCCGACGAACAGGGGGAGGTCAGCCCCAGCATTTT.

V usage is TRBV23-1 and J usage is TRBJ2-2; 9 nucleotides align to TRBD1. TRBV23-1 is an ORF, with its function uncertain. Losses at the gene ends were 6 bases for V and 4 bases for J; bases not matched to a gene: 9. This CDR3 comprises 16 residues. The CDR3 DNA sequence: TGCGCCAGCAGGCCCCAGGACAGGGGAATCACCGGGGAGCTGTTTTTT. Protein product: CASRPQDRGITGELFF.

This clone was observed a few times. This rearrangement joins TRBV6-1 to TRBJ2-5; 9 positions agree with TRBD2. The trim removed 3 bases at V and 7 bases at J, leaving 9 bases unmatched. From germline, CDR1 is MNHNS and CDR2 SASEGT. The CDR3 contains 15 residues. CDR3 loop: CASSDLASGVRTQYF. The CDR3 DNA follows: TGTGCCAGCAGTGATTTGGCTAGCGGGGTCCGGACCCAGTACTTC.

The rearrangement joins TRBV29-1 to TRBJ2-2; possible D gene TRBD2, 5 bases. With 4 bases removed from V and 2 bases from J, the gap between germline ends came to 8 bases. CDR1 is SQVTM and CDR2 is ANQGSEA in the germline V gene. The CDR3 is made up of 13 amino acids. CDR3 nucleotide sequence: TGCAGCGTTGCTGAGGGTAACACCGGGGAGCTGTTTTTT. It specifies CSVAEGNTGELFF.

The chain carries TRBV2 and TRBJ2-5, with D uncertain. CDR3 length equals 15 residues. Germline V gene lookup returns CDR1 SNHLY and CDR2 FYNNEI. V was clipped by 3 bases and J by 3 bases, with 14 bases between them. This CDR3 is CASSDGADPEETQYF. Written as DNA, the CDR3 is TGTGCCAGCAGTGATGGTGCAGACCCAGAAGAGACCCAGTACTTC. Using reference TRBV2 and TRBJ2-5 for the parts outside the CDR3, the full variable domain is EPEVTQTPSHQVTQMGQEVILRCVPISNHLYFYWYRQILGQKVEFLVSFYNNEISEKSEIFDDQFSVERPDGSNFTLKIRSTKLEDSAMYFCASSDGADPEETQYFGPGTRLLVL.

This chain connects TRBV29-1 to TRBJ2-3; no definite D call. Germline loops: CDR1 SQVTM, CDR2 ANQGSEA. CDR3 length: 12 residues. The V gene lost 3 bases and the J gene lost 2 bases, with 6 bases spanning the gap. CDR3 coding DNA: TGCAGCGTTGAGGCCGCCACAGATACGCAGTATTTT. It codes for CSVEAATDTQYF.

The chain is built from TRBV27 and TRBJ2-6, with 8 bases identical to TRBD1. After removal of 0 bases from V and 1 base from J, the junction contained 14 bases not matched to a gene. The CDR3 is 21 residues long. Germline loops: CDR1 MNHEY, CDR2 SMNVEV (reference sequence). CDR3 nucleotides: TGTGCCAGCAGTTTATCCGGACTTTCGGACAGGGTCGGGTCTGGGGCCAACGTCCTGACTTTC. This sequence encodes CASSLSGLSDRVGSGANVLTF.

The rearrangement links TRBV14 to TRBJ2-7; D is unclear. V dropped 1 base and J dropped 2 bases, with 9 bases sitting between them. Per the germline V gene, CDR1 is SGHDN and CDR2 is FVKESK. The CDR3 sequence is 14 residues long. As DNA, the CDR3 is TGTGCCAGCAGCCAAGTGGGCGGAACCTACGAGCAGTACTTC. It is translated as CASSQVGGTYEQYF.

This chain joins TRBV25-1 and TRBJ2-2; D perhaps matches TRBD2 (5 bases). Trimming removed 6 bases at V and 0 bases at J, with 8 bases between. The CDR3 length is 14 residues. Looked up from germline, CDR1 is MGHDK and CDR2 is SYGVNS. This CDR3 reads CASSVRANTGELFF. For the CDR3, the DNA is TGTGCCAGCAGCGTGCGGGCGAACACCGGGGAGCTGTTTTTT.

The genes are TRBV2 and TRBJ2-7; 7 nucleotides agree with TRBD1. From germline, CDR1 is SNHLY and CDR2 FYNNEI. Trimming took 10 bases from V and 3 from J; bases not matched to a gene: 9. The CDR3 is 13 residues long. The CDR3 reads CATRGQDDYEQYF. DNA of the CDR3: TGTGCCACTAGGGGGCAGGATGACTACGAGCAGTACTTC.

The chain employs TRBV10-3 and TRBJ1-4; D is uncertain. Trimming removed 1 base at V and 5 bases at J, with 14 bases between. Germline V gives CDR1 ENHRY, CDR2 SYGVKD. The CDR3 covers 16 residues. CDR3 in amino acids: CAISEFATEPNEKLFF. In nucleotides, the CDR3 is TGTGCCATCAGTGAGTTTGCGACGGAACCAAATGAAAAACTGTTTTTT.

This chain connects TRBV9 to TRBJ1-5; possibly TRBD1 for D (5 bases). Germline CDR1 and CDR2: SGDLS and YYNGEE. CDR3 size: 15 residues. Trimming shortened V by 4 bases and J by 2 bases, and 13 bases separated the two germline ends. CDR3 amino acids: CASSLSSGGNQPQHF. The CDR3 region has the DNA TGTGCCAGCAGCCTCAGTTCGGGGGGCAATCAGCCCCAGCATTTT.

The V gene is TRBV7-9, the J gene TRBJ2-7; D unresolved. Per germline, CDR1 SEHNR and CDR2 FQNEAQ (reference sequence). The V gene lost 9 bases and the J gene lost 0 bases, with 12 bases spanning the gap. The CDR3 is 13 residues long. The chain's CDR3 is CASTAEDSYEQYF. The CDR3 nucleotides are TGTGCCAGTACTGCGGAAGACTCCTACGAGCAGTACTTC.

CDR3 in amino acids: CASSLASNTGELFF. CDR3 DNA sequence: TGCGCCAGCAGCTTGGCGTCAAACACCGGGGAGCTGTTTTTT. The chain couples TRBV5-1 to TRBJ2-2; no clear D gene. Germline loops: CDR1 SGHRS, CDR2 YFSETQ. The length of the CDR3 is 14 residues. With 0 bases removed from V and 2 bases from J, the gap between germline ends came to 5 bases.

The gene calls are TRBV5-1 and TRBJ2-1, with 11 bases that match TRBD1. The CDR3 runs to 12 residues. The V gene's germline CDR1 is SGHRS and CDR2 YFSETQ. Trimming took 7 bases from V and 9 from J; bases not matched to a gene: 3. The CDR3 is CASGTGGFEQFF. The CDR3 coding sequence is TGCGCCAGCGGGACAGGGGGATTTGAGCAGTTCTTC.